The sample holds many counts of the clone carrying this TCR beta chain. Its target is not known. This sample was taken from a study of read filtering for tumor transcriptome and immune sequencing. Findings and caveats of the study: Single-read clonotypes: roughly 80% of IR-seq clonotypes (roughly 3.2% of reads), 74.6% of RNA-seq clonotypes (around 45% of reads).

Germline loops: CDR1 SEHNR, CDR2 FQNEAQ (reference sequence). CDR3 length: 13 amino acids. V was pared by 11 bases and J by 6 bases, with 9 bases of the junction left unmatched. This library used roughly 0.4 ug RNA and molecular barcoded adaptors spanning alpha/delta and beta/gamma chains. TCRdb itself ran the reads through MiXCR, one entry per CDR3 protein. The sample lists fewer than 30,000 distinct CDR3 sequences, around a fifth occurring once. The J gene is TRBJ2-1, the V gene TRBV7-9; TRBD1 aligns across 8 bases. This TCR was sampled from a donor at least 40 years old with multiple myeloma. Sequences were obtained from a population of CD138-negative cells sorted from bone marrow. The CDR3, as DNA: TGTGCCGGCGGACCGACAGGGGTCAATGAGCAGTTCTTC. It yields the protein CAGGPTGVNEQFF.